These 32 T cell receptor beta chains were all obtained from the same sample, sequenced in a study of response to subunit inactivated influenza vaccine. TCRdb reanalysed the RT-PCR reads using MiXCR and keeps one entry per CDR3 protein. The table lists about 310,000 distinct CDR3 sequences, roughly a fifth of them singletons. Material: PBMCs from blood, obtained 21 months after vaccination. Receptors originate from a man between 50 and 69 years old who received an inactivated influenza vaccine.

This clonotype was counted only a few times. V usage is TRBV7-9 and J usage is TRBJ2-5; a weak D match, TRBD1 (6 bases). The V gene's germline CDR1 is SEHNR and CDR2 FQNEAQ (reference sequence). The CDR3 has 16 residues. V was pared by 5 bases and J by 2 bases, with 18 bases between. This CDR3 is CASSPGLTGKQETQYF. Written as DNA, the CDR3 is TGTGCCAGCAGCCCAGGCCTTACAGGGAAGCAAGAGACCCAGTACTTC. Variable domain in full (rest from reference TRBV7-9 and TRBJ2-5): DTGVSQNPRHKITKRGQNVTFRCDPISEHNRLYWYRQTLGQGPEFLTYFQNEAQLEKSRLLSDRFSAERPKGSFSTLEIQRTEQGDSAMYLCASSPGLTGKQETQYFGPGTRLLVL.

This clonotype was observed a few times. The chain combines TRBV11-2 with TRBJ1-6; no definite D call. Germline assignment: CDR1 SGHAT and CDR2 FQNNGV. The length of the CDR3 is 14 residues. Trimming removed 1 base from V and 7 bases from J, with 8 bases in between. The CDR3 is CASSLVYGNSPLHF. CDR3 nucleotides: TGTGCCAGCAGCTTAGTTTATGGAAATTCACCCCTCCACTTT.

The rearrangement uses TRBV6-5 and TRBJ2-7; possibly TRBD1 for D (5 bases). Germline values: CDR1 MNHEY, CDR2 SVGAGI. CDR3 size: 15 residues. V shed 4 bases and J shed 7 bases, with 20 bases lying between them. CDR3 protein: CASSSSTPGQGEQYF. The CDR3 nucleotides are TGTGCCAGCAGTTCTTCCACGCCGGGCCAGGGAGAGCAGTACTTC.

V usage is TRBV6-1 and J usage is TRBJ1-6; 8 positions agree with TRBD1. This CDR3 has 14 amino acids. Losses at the gene ends were 5 bases for V and 9 bases for J; bases not matched to a gene: 6. Germline CDR1 reads MNHNS; CDR2 reads SASEGT. CDR3 in DNA: TGTGCCAGCAGTCGTGACAGGGGAGGTTCACCCCTCCACTTT. The encoded protein is CASSRDRGGSPLHF.

This clonotype was detected many times. This chain joins TRBV10-3 and TRBJ1-5, with D uncertain. Germline CDR1 ENHRY, CDR2 SYGVKD. The CDR3 is 14 amino acids. The V and J ends lost 4 bases and 0 bases respectively, with 7 bases between them. The CDR3 region has the DNA TGTGCCATCAGTGGGCAGGATAGCAATCAGCCCCAGCATTTT. It translates to CAISGQDSNQPQHF.

Written as DNA, the CDR3 is TGTGCCAGCAGTTTAGGCCGGGACAATTGGGAGAAACTGTTTTTT. This encodes CASSLGRDNWEKLFF. The chain combines TRBV12-3 or TRBV12-4 with TRBJ1-4; D may be TRBD1 (6 bases). Trimming cost V 1 base and J 11 bases, with 17 bases left between them. The CDR3 loop spans 15 amino acids.

The sample holds many counts of this clonotype. The chain combines TRBV7-2 with TRBJ1-2; maybe TRBD1 (5 bases). In germline, CDR1 is SGHTA, CDR2 FQGNSA. Trimming took 1 base from V and 5 from J, leaving 8 bases between them. The CDR3 totals 13 residues. Here the CDR3 DNA reads TGTGCCAGCAGCTTAGGGGGCCCGTATGGCTACACCTTC. Translated: CASSLGGPYGYTF.

V gene TRBV5-1 combines with J gene TRBJ2-5; TRBD1 aligns across 7 bases. Trimming cost V 4 bases and J 1 base; bases outside gene matches: 4. Per germline, CDR1 SGHRS and CDR2 YFSETQ. The CDR3 runs to 14 residues. CDR3 in DNA: TGCGCCAGCAGCATGGGACAGCCCCAAGAGACCCAGTACTTC. Protein product: CASSMGQPQETQYF.

The rearrangement uses TRBV20-1 and TRBJ1-2; D is ambiguous. The CDR3 runs to 13 residues. Trimming pared 6 bases from V and 3 bases from J, leaving 14 bases between. In germline, CDR1 is DFQATT, CDR2 SNEGSKA (reference sequence). The CDR3: CSADTGRDYGYTF. For the CDR3, the DNA is TGCAGTGCCGACACCGGGAGAGACTATGGCTACACCTTC.

Comments on this clonotype: With a much larger clone just one base away, this may be a read error. The chain is built from TRBV29-1 and TRBJ1-2; TRBD1 aligns across 10 bases. Germline V gives CDR1 SQVTM, CDR2 ANQGSEA. J was trimmed by 8 bases and V by 5 bases; bases with no gene match: 11. The length of the CDR3 is 14 residues. CDR3 sequence reads: CSVKSGQGSGGYTF. The CDR3 region has the DNA TGCAGCGTTAAATCGGGACAGGGGTCGGGGGGCTACACCTTC.

This clonotype was found a few times. This rearrangement joins TRBV28 to TRBJ1-6, with a possible D match to TRBD1 (6 bases). V lost 9 bases and J lost 5, with 11 bases in between. CDR1 and CDR2 from the germline V gene are MDHEN and SYDVKM. This CDR3 is 13 amino acids long. The CDR3 bases are TGTGCCAGTTCGGACAGCGATAATTCACCCCTCCACTTT. Protein product: CASSDSDNSPLHF.

The CDR3 bases are TGCAGTGCTAGAGAGAGAGTGGGAAATTATGGCTACACCTTC. It encodes CSARERVGNYGYTF. The chain recombines TRBV20-1 with TRBJ1-2; D is undetermined. Germline V gives CDR1 DFQATT, CDR2 SNEGSKA (reference sequence). The CDR3 has 14 amino acids. V was pared by 0 bases and J by 5 bases, with 13 bases between.

The CDR3: CASSQARADNEQFF. In nucleotides, the CDR3 is TGTGCCAGCAGCCAAGCAAGGGCGGACAATGAGCAGTTCTTC. The chain carries TRBV4-2 and TRBJ2-1, with no clear D. CDR1 and CDR2 (germline): LGHNA, YNFKEQ. The CDR3 contains 14 residues. Trimming took off 1 base at V and 5 bases at J, with 9 bases between the two ends.

The rearrangement joins TRBV6-2 or TRBV6-3 to TRBJ2-1; no clear D. The CDR3 is 13 residues long. V lost 3 bases to trimming and J lost 2 bases, with 5 bases between them. Germline V lookup: CDR1 MNHEY, CDR2 SVGEGT. The CDR3 region has the DNA TGTGCCAGCAGTTATCTTGCCTACAATGAGCAGTTCTTC. Protein: CASSYLAYNEQFF.

This clonotype was counted only a few times. This rearrangement joins TRBV29-1 to TRBJ2-1; 7 bases fit TRBD1. The V segment lost 6 bases and the J segment 4 bases; nucleotides outside the gene matches: 9. From germline, CDR1 is SQVTM and CDR2 ANQGSEA. This CDR3 is built from 14 residues. For the CDR3, the DNA is TGCAGCGTAGACTTCGGGACAGCTTACAATGAGCAGTTCTTC. This sequence encodes CSVDFGTAYNEQFF.

V and J are TRBV3-1 and TRBJ2-7; the D is unclear. CDR3 length equals 13 residues. V was pared by 1 base and J by 2 bases, with 6 bases between. Germline V gene data show CDR1 as LGHDT and CDR2 as YNNKEL (reference sequence). In DNA, the CDR3 is TGTGCCAGCAGCCAAGCACAGCCCTACGAGCAGTACTTC. It codes for CASSQAQPYEQYF.

The sample holds a few counts of this clonotype. The chain has TRBV2 and TRBJ1-1, with D maybe TRBD1 (5 bases). Germline CDR1 and CDR2: SNHLY and FYNNEI. The CDR3 sequence is 14 residues long. V lost 6 bases to trimming and J lost 4 bases, with 15 bases between them. The chain's CDR3 is CASRKGWGLTEAFF. The CDR3 bases are TGTGCCAGCAGAAAGGGGTGGGGACTCACTGAAGCTTTCTTT.

This clonotype was seen at least ten times. The chain joins TRBV5-1 to TRBJ2-3; 9 bases are shared with TRBD1. The germline CDR1 and CDR2 sequences are SGHRS and YFSETQ. This CDR3 is built from 15 residues. The junction had 2 bases not matched to a gene; V was cut back by 3 bases and J by 0 bases. CDR3: CASSYGTGSTDTQYF. The DNA for the CDR3 is TGCGCCAGCAGCTACGGGACAGGGAGCACAGATACGCAGTATTTT.

The chain couples TRBV5-6 to TRBJ2-1, with unresolved D. V lost 5 bases to trimming and J lost 6 bases, with 18 bases between them. The CDR3 covers 15 residues. From germline, CDR1 is SGHDT and CDR2 YYEEEE. The CDR3 nucleotides read TGTGCCAGCAGAAACCGGTTAACATTGCGCAATGAGCAGTTCTTC. It encodes CASRNRLTLRNEQFF.

The chain combines TRBV5-1 with TRBJ1-1; tentatively, D is TRBD1 (6 bases). Germline V lookup: CDR1 SGHRS, CDR2 YFSETQ. CDR3 length: 14 amino acids. V was pared by 0 bases and J by 5 bases, with 11 bases between. The CDR3 nucleotides are TGCGCCAGCAGCTTGGGACAGGAACAAACTGAAGCTTTCTTT. Its translation is CASSLGQEQTEAFF.

This clonotype was counted a few times. The V gene is TRBV4-3, the J gene TRBJ1-1, with 9 bases aligning to TRBD1. The CDR3 is 15 amino acids. Trimming at V came to 2 bases and at J to 4 bases, leaving 5 bases not matched to a gene. Germline V gives CDR1 LGHNA, CDR2 YSLEER. The CDR3 DNA sequence: TGCGCCAGCAGCCAACGGACAGGGGTGGCCACTGAAGCTTTCTTT. Encoded protein: CASSQRTGVATEAFF.

Here the CDR3 reads CASSQATDRDNYGYTF. DNA of the CDR3: TGTGCCAGCAGCCAAGCGACGGACAGAGATAACTATGGCTACACCTTC. The rearrangement uses TRBV3-1 and TRBJ1-2; possibly TRBD1 for D (6 bases). Trimming removed 1 base from V and 1 base from J, with 13 bases in between. CDR3 length: 16 residues. Germline V gene sequence: CDR1 LGHDT, CDR2 YNNKEL (reference sequence).

This rearrangement joins TRBV20-1 to TRBJ2-5; TRBD2 is a possible D gene (5 bases). CDR3 length equals 18 residues. Germline V gives CDR1 DFQATT, CDR2 SNEGSKA (reference sequence). Trimming cost V 3 bases and J 1 base, with 24 bases left between them. CDR3 sequence (DNA): TGCAGTGCTAGTCTCTGGGTTGGGAGACTATCCCGCCAAGAGACCCAGTACTTC. It translates to CSASLWVGRLSRQETQYF.

This clonotype was seen a handful of times. The V and J genes are TRBV20-1 and TRBJ2-3; 7 bases fit TRBD2. Per the germline V gene, CDR1 is DFQATT and CDR2 is SNEGSKA (reference sequence). Unmatched junction bases numbered 8, after V lost 0 bases and J lost 2 bases. This CDR3 spans 16 amino acids. DNA for the CDR3: TGCAGTGCTAGAGATACGCTGGGGGGGAACACAGATACGCAGTATTTT. This sequence encodes CSARDTLGGNTDTQYF.

Many counts were recorded for this clonotype. The chain is built from TRBV12-3 or TRBV12-4 and TRBJ1-1; D gene unclear. The CDR3 contains 20 residues. V was cut by 3 bases and J by 4 bases, with 30 bases left in between. CDR3: CASSFGRRGIPPPRSTEAFF. The CDR3 nucleotides read TGTGCCAGCAGTTTTGGCAGACGCGGTATCCCCCCCCCTCGGAGCACTGAAGCTTTCTTT.

This clonotype was counted a few times. The chain employs TRBV19 and TRBJ2-2; the D is unclear. This CDR3 has 17 amino acids. The V end was cut by 4 bases, the J end by 7 bases, with 22 bases between. CDR1 is LNHDA, CDR2 SQIVND, per germline (reference sequence). The CDR3 protein is CASSNPFASPGGGELFF. CDR3 sequence (DNA): TGTGCCAGTAGTAACCCTTTTGCCTCGCCAGGCGGCGGGGAGCTGTTTTTT.

The chain employs TRBV6-5 and TRBJ1-2, with 9 bases identical to TRBD1. Trimming took 0 bases from V and 2 from J; bases not matched to a gene: 7. In germline, CDR1 is MNHEY, CDR2 SVGAGI. CDR3 length equals 17 residues. The CDR3 sequence: CASSYSTLGTGNYGYTF. The CDR3 nucleotides are TGTGCCAGCAGTTACTCGACCTTAGGGACAGGGAACTATGGCTACACCTTC.

This clonotype was found a few times. This chain joins TRBV4-3 and TRBJ1-1, with TRBD1 matching 7 bases. The CDR3 consists of 15 residues. V shed 3 bases, J shed 6 bases, and the junction held 10 bases outside the gene matches. Germline CDR1 is LGHNA and CDR2 is YSLEER. This chain's CDR3 is CASSHDQDRESEAFF. The CDR3 nucleotides are TGCGCCAGCAGCCACGACCAAGACAGGGAGTCTGAAGCTTTCTTT.

The chain uses TRBV7-2 and TRBJ2-5; TRBD2 aligns across 7 bases. Germline V gene sequence: CDR1 SGHTA, CDR2 FQGNSA. The CDR3 is 15 residues long. Germline trimming cut 0 bases from V and 2 bases from J; bases unmatched to any gene: 3. CDR3 sequence reads: CASSLASGKQETQYF. CDR3 nucleotide sequence: TGTGCCAGCAGCTTAGCCAGCGGGAAGCAAGAGACCCAGTACTTC.

The V call is TRBV6-1, the J call TRBJ1-1; possible D gene TRBD1, 6 bases. Trimming left V 7 bases short and J 1 base short, with 13 bases between. The germline V gene encodes CDR1 MNHNS and CDR2 SASEGT. The CDR3 extends over 14 amino acids. The CDR3 nucleotides are TGTGCCAGCACTCCTGAAGGGGGGAACACTGAAGCTTTCTTT. This encodes CASTPEGGNTEAFF.

The chain links TRBV6-1 to TRBJ1-2; TRBD1 matches 7 bases. There are 15 residues in the CDR3. The V gene's germline CDR1 is MNHNS and CDR2 SASEGT. The V gene end was trimmed by 8 bases and the J gene end by 4 bases; junction bases not matched to a gene: 13. The CDR3 is CASAGTATSLYGYTF. The CDR3 nucleotides are TGTGCCAGCGCAGGGACAGCCACATCTCTCTATGGCTACACCTTC.

A note on this clonotype: This sequence may be a read error, since a much larger clone differs from it by one base. The chain carries TRBV5-1 and TRBJ1-4; D is undetermined. The length of the CDR3 is 13 residues. Germline CDR1 reads SGHRS; CDR2 reads YFSETQ. CDR3 in DNA: TGCGCCAGCAGCCGGGTAATTAATGAAGAACTGTTTTTT. Protein sequence: CASSRVINEELFF.